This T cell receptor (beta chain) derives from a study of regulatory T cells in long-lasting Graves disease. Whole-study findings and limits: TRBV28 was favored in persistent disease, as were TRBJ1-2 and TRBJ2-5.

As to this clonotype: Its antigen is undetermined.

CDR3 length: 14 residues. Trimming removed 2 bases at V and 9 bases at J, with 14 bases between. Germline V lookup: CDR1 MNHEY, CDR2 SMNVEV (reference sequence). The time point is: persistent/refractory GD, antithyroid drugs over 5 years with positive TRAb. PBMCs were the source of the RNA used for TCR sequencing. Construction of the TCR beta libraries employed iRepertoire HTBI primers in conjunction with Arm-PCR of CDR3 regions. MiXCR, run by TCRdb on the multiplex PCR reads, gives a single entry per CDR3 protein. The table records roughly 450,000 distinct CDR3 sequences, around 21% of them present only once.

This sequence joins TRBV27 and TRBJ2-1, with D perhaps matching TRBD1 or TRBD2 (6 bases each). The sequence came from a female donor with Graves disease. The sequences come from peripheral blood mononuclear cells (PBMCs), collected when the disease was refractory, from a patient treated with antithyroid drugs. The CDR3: CASSLRGATREQFF. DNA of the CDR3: TGTGCCAGCAGTTTAAGGGGGGCTACGCGTGAGCAGTTCTTC.